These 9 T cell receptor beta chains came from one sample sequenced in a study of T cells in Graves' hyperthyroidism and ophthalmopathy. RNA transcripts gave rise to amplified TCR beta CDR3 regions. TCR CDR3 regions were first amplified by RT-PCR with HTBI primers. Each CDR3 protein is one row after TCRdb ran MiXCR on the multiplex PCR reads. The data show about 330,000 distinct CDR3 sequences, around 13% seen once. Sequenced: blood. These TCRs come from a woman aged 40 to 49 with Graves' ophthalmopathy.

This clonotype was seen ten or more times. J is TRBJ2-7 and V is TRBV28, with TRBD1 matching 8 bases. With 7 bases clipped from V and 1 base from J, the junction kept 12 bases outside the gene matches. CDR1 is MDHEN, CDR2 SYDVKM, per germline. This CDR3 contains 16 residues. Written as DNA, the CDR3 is TGTGCCAGCAAGCCGACAGGGGAAGGGAATTCCTACGAGCAGTACTTC. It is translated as CASKPTGEGNSYEQYF.

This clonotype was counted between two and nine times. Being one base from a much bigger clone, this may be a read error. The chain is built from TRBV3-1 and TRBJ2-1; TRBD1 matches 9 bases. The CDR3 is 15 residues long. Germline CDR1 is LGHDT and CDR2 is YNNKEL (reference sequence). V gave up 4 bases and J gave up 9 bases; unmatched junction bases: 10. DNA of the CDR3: TGTGCCAGCAGCCTGGGACAGGGCATATTTGGTGAGCAGTTCTTC. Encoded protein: CASSLGQGIFGEQFF.

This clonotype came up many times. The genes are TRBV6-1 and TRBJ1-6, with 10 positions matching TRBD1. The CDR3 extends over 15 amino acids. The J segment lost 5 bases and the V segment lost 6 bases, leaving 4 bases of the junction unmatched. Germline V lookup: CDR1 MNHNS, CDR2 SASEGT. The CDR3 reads CASRRDRGHNSPLHF. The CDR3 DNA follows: TGTGCCAGCAGACGAGACAGGGGGCATAATTCACCCCTCCACTTT.

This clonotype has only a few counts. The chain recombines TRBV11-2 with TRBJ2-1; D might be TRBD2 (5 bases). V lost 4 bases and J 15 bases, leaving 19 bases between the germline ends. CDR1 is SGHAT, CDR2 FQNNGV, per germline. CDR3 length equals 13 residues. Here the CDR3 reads CASSSHTGVERFF. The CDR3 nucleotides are TGTGCCAGCAGCTCACATACCGGGGTCGAGAGGTTCTTC.

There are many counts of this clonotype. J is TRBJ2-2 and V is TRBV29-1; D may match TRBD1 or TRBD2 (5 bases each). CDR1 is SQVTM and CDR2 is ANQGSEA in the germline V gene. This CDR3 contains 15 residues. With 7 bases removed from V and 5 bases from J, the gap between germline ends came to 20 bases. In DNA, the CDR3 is TGCAGCGCCATTGTACCGGGACCCAGAACCGGGGAGCTGTTTTTT. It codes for CSAIVPGPRTGELFF.

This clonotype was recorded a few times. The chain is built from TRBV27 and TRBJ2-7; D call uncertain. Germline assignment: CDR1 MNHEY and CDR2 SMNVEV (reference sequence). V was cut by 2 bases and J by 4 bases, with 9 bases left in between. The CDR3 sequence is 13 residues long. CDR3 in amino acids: CASSLNRFYEQYF. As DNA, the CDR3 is TGTGCCAGCAGTTTAAATCGGTTTTACGAGCAGTACTTC.

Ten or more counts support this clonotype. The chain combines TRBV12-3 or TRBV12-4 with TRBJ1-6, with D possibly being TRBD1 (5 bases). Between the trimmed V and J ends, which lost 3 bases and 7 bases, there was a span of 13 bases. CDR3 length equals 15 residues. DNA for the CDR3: TGTGCCAGCAGTTTCGGGCTTCGGGGCAATTCACCCCTCCACTTT. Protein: CASSFGLRGNSPLHF.

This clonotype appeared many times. This CDR3 is CSANDLPSGLHEQFF. The DNA for the CDR3 is TGCAGTGCTAACGACCTGCCCTCGGGACTCCATGAGCAGTTCTTC. This chain connects TRBV20-1 to TRBJ2-1; D may be TRBD2 (6 bases). The CDR3 runs 15 residues. With 4 bases removed from V and 8 bases from J, the gap between germline ends came to 21 bases. The V gene's germline CDR1 is DFQATT and CDR2 SNEGSKA (reference sequence).

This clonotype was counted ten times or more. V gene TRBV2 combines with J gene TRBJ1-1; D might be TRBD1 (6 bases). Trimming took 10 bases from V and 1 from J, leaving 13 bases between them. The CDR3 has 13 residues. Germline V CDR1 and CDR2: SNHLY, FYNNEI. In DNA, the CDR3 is TGTGCCAACTTCGGACAGCCGAACACTGAAGCTTTCTTT. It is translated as CANFGQPNTEAFF.